The 14 T cell receptor beta chains given below trace back to one sample, sequenced in a study of cytomegalovirus exposure and HLA in healthy donors. In the PCR, 60 Vbeta and 13 Jbeta primers were used. Data came from immunoSEQ multiplex PCR; TCRdb stores just in-frame clones and leaves some out. The data show about 89,000 clones, roughly 80% seen once. What was sequenced was PBMCs. These receptors were obtained from a man aged 30 to 45 in good health and CMV-seropositive.

This clone was observed once. The J gene is TRBJ2-1, the V gene TRBV9, with 11 positions matching TRBD2. This CDR3 contains 16 residues. V shed 0 bases and J 2 bases; nucleotides not matched to a gene: 1. CDR1 and CDR2 from the germline V gene are SGDLS and YYNGEE. DNA for the CDR3: TGTGCCAGCAGCGTAGATAGCGGGGGGGCCTACAATGAGCAGTTCTTC. Translating it yields CASSVDSGGAYNEQFF.

The V gene is TRBV6-1, the J gene TRBJ2-7, with 8 bases fitting TRBD1. CDR1 and CDR2 (germline): MNHNS, SASEGT. Trimming cost V 2 bases and J 1 base; bases outside gene matches: 13. The CDR3 sequence is 18 residues long. CDR3 amino acids: CASSELGWGTGLSYEQYF. Here the CDR3 DNA reads TGTGCCAGCAGTGAATTAGGTTGGGGGACAGGATTATCCTACGAGCAGTACTTC.

In regard to this clone: The junction does not match germline at one end; this may be a read error. This sequence joins TRBV7-9 and TRBJ1-4, with 7 bases fitting TRBD1. Germline CDR1 and CDR2: SEHNR and FQNEAQ (reference sequence). The CDR3 extends over 14 amino acids. The CDR3 DNA sequence: TGTTCCAGCAGCCTGCAGGGGGTGGGGGAAAAACTGTTTTTT. Translated, it gives CSSSLQGVGEKLFF.

The rearrangement uses TRBV9 and TRBJ1-2; D ambiguous. The V and J ends lost 3 bases and 4 bases respectively, with 16 bases between them. This CDR3 is built from 15 residues. Per the germline V gene, CDR1 is SGDLS and CDR2 is YYNGEE. The CDR3 DNA is TGTGCCAGCAGCGAAGAGGGATTGATGGGCTATGGCTACACCTTC. Translated: CASSEEGLMGYGYTF. Filled out from reference TRBV9 and TRBJ1-2, the complete variable domain reads DSGVTQTPKHLITATGQRVTLRCSPRSGDLSVYWYQQSLDQGLQFLIQYYNGEERAKGNILERFSAQQFPDLHSELNLSSLELGDSALYFCASSEEGLMGYGYTFGSGTRLTVV.

The V gene is TRBV5-1, the J gene TRBJ2-5, with D possibly being TRBD1 (6 bases). The DNA end favors TRBJ2-7, so the J call may be wrong. This CDR3 is 14 amino acids long. In germline, CDR1 is SGHRS, CDR2 YFSETQ. CDR3 DNA: TGCGCCAGCAGCTTTAACGGACAGAACTACGAGCAGTACTTC. This codes for CASSFNGQNYEQYF.

V is TRBV19 and J is TRBJ2-7; 7 bases are a match to TRBD2. The CDR3 runs 15 residues. Germline assignment: CDR1 LNHDA and CDR2 SQIVND (reference sequence). The junction had 7 bases not matched to a gene; V was cut back by 1 base and J by 4 bases. In DNA, the CDR3 is TGTGCCAGTAGTATAGGTGGGACTACCTCATACGAGCAGTACTTC. Its protein product is CASSIGGTTSYEQYF.

This chain connects TRBV4-3 to TRBJ2-7; unclear D gene. The CDR3 extends over 16 amino acids. Trimming removed 0 bases from V and 0 bases from J, with 12 bases in between. The germline gives CDR1 LGHNA, CDR2 YSLEER. The CDR3 here is CASSQDWASYSYEQYF. Here the CDR3 DNA reads TGCGCCAGCAGCCAAGATTGGGCGTCCTACTCCTACGAGCAGTACTTC.

This rearrangement joins TRBV27 to TRBJ2-3; TRBD1 matches 9 bases. Trimming took 4 bases from V and 2 from J; bases not matched to a gene: 7. The CDR3 runs to 16 residues. The germline V gene has CDR1 MNHEY and CDR2 SMNVEV (reference sequence). CDR3 nucleotides: TGTGCCAGCAGTTCCGGACAGGGGTCGATCACAGATACGCAGTATTTT. Encoded protein: CASSSGQGSITDTQYF.

This chain links TRBV5-4 with TRBJ2-5; 7 nucleotides line up with TRBD1. The germline V gene encodes CDR1 SGHNT and CDR2 YYREEE (reference sequence). The length of the CDR3 is 14 residues. The J segment lost 1 base and the V segment lost 4 bases, leaving 4 bases of the junction unmatched. DNA of the CDR3: TGTGCCAGCAGCGTAGGGACAGTCCAAGAGACCCAGTACTTC. The encoded protein is CASSVGTVQETQYF. Full variable domain (missing parts from reference TRBV5-4 and TRBJ2-5): ETGVTQSPTHLIKTRGQQVTLRCSSQSGHNTVSWYQQALGQGPQFIFQYYREEENGRGNFPPRFSGLQFPNYSSELNVNALELDDSALYLCASSVGTVQETQYFGPGTRLLVL.

The rearrangement links TRBV13 to TRBJ1-2, with 9 bases lining up with TRBD1. The junction had 4 bases not matched to a gene; V was cut back by 4 bases and J by 4 bases. Germline-derived CDR1 and CDR2 are PRHDT and FYEKMQ (reference sequence). The CDR3 covers 14 residues. The DNA of the CDR3 is TGTGCCAGCAGCTCCGACAGGGGGAGCTATGGCTACACCTTC. Translation: CASSSDRGSYGYTF.

This clone has just a few counts. V usage is TRBV4-3 and J usage is TRBJ1-3; TRBD1 might be the D (5 bases). CDR1 is LGHNA, CDR2 YSLEER, per germline. The CDR3 sequence is 16 residues long. The V and J ends lost 1 base and 0 bases respectively, with 10 bases between them. CDR3 amino acids: CASSQVYRPSGNTIYF. DNA of the CDR3: TGCGCCAGCAGCCAAGTCTACAGGCCCTCTGGAAACACCATATATTTT.

The chain couples TRBV27 to TRBJ2-3, with TRBD2 matching 10 bases. The V gene's germline CDR1 is MNHEY and CDR2 SMNVEV (reference sequence). This CDR3 region has 16 residues. V gave up 6 bases and J gave up 7 bases; unmatched junction bases: 13. The CDR3 nucleotides are TGTGCCAGCAGCCCCGAGCGGGGGGGTTATTCATATACGCAGTATTTT. This sequence encodes CASSPERGGYSYTQYF.

This clone was observed once. The chain has TRBV9 and TRBJ2-5, with TRBD2 as a possible D gene (6 bases). This CDR3 region has 15 residues. The V and J ends lost 1 base and 5 bases respectively, with 15 bases between them. CDR1 is SGDLS and CDR2 is YYNGEE in the germline V gene. The DNA for the CDR3 is TGTGCCAGCAGCGTATTAACGGGGGAGAGGGAGACCCAGTACTTC. Residues: CASSVLTGERETQYF.

This clone occurred a few times. This chain joins TRBV5-4 and TRBJ2-1, with TRBD2 identical over 9 bases. CDR1 and CDR2 from the germline V gene are SGHNT and YYREEE (reference sequence). The ends lost 4 bases at V and 2 bases at J; junction bases unmatched: 4. This CDR3 comprises 15 residues. CDR3 in DNA: TGTGCCAGCAGCAGTAGCGGGGGCACCTACAATGAGCAGTTCTTC. This translates into CASSSSGGTYNEQFF.